The sequence of this T cell receptor (beta chain) was determined in a study of CD8 T cells in Susac syndrome (dated by TCRdb to between 2018 and 2020). About the investigation overall: The study used repertoire sequencing to test whether antigen drove CD8+ T cell activation and differentiation in Susac syndrome.

CDR1 SGHTA and CDR2 FQGTGA were looked up in the germline V gene. The cysteine opens and the phenylalanine closes a CDR3 of 16 amino acids. Of all the DNA, just the CDR3 is kept, 48 bases in frame from base 1. After removal of 5 bases from V and 7 bases from J, the junction retains 9 bases not matched to a gene. What the research found in general, with its limitations: The study acknowledged that relatively few individuals were included in the TCR sequencing and HLA analysis.

Peripheral blood CD8+ and CD4+ T cells from healthy donors, Susac syndrome patients and multiple sclerosis patients were profiled using high-throughput TCR beta sequencing. Healthy donors were age- and sex-matched controls. Bulk CD8+ and CD4+ T cells were purified by magnetic negative isolation, whereas CD8+ TEMRA cells were enriched by FACS. Blood was collected in EDTA tubes and processed within 24 hours, with PBMCs isolated through density gradient centrifugation. PBMCs intended for TCR sequencing were frozen in liquid nitrogen and were later thawed in a 37 degrees C water bath. Purity of sorted or isolated CD4+, CD8+ and CD8+ TEMRA cells was at least 90%. Turning to this clonotype: Its antigen is not yet known. Within one base of it there is no much larger clone, and no base qualities were kept.

RNA was extracted with the RNeasy kit and roughly 0.45 to 1 ug was reverse transcribed using random hexamers. The immunoSEQ multiplex PCR assay, covering 54 Vbeta and 13 Jbeta segments, was used to amplify TCR beta CDR3 regions. To correct PCR amplification bias, a synthetic template baseline was used for both primer optimization and computational correction. Per the authors' processing: Reads were annotated to V, D and J genes according to IMGT and were analyzed with immunoSEQ Analyzer, with only productive sequences retained. To calculate clonality, Shannon entropy was normalized by log2 of the number of productive unique sequences and then subtracted from one. Public and private clones were assessed among the 100 most prevalent clones of each patient and control. Clones were defined as Susac-specific when absent from the healthy and MS cohorts, from over 950 published viral clones and from other ImmuneACCESS disease sequences. In-frame beta chains were kept once TCRdb had trimmed the public reads at Q25 with fastp and called clones with MiXCR. Merged by CDR3 protein, the rows form single entries marked with the most common genes and DNA. The V and J calls and clone size are TCRdb's, not the authors'. This sample is represented by approximately 120,000 distinct CDR3 sequences; approximately 96% of them were singletons. Of the sample, roughly 0.096% falls within the top ten clones.

This TCR came from a human donor in good health. Rearrangement joined TRBV7-3 to TRBJ2-1, with 12 middle bases fitting TRBD2. Sequenced input: CD4+ T cells from PBMCs. The sequence in DNA is TGTGCCAGCAGCCCACTCGGGACTAGCGGGCGGAATGAGCAGTTCTTC. Its product reads: CASSPLGTSGRNEQFF.